This T cell receptor (beta chain) originates from a study of shared clonotypes between healthy human individuals. The method was immunoSEQ multiplex PCR; TCRdb's version includes in-frame clones alone and lacks a portion of them. The sample includes about 1.1 million clones, roughly 74% of them seen just once. The material sequenced was memory CD4+ T cells from PBMCs. The subset is: CD45RA-negative fraction. The clonotype originates from a young man in good health. Some clones in this sample may be carry-over from other donors' samples.

The DNA for the CDR3 is TGTGCCAGCAGTCCCCCGGGGCAGGGACATGGTGGCTACACCTTC. Amino acid sequence: CASSPPGQGHGGYTF. V gene TRBV25-1 combines with J gene TRBJ1-2; weak D call: TRBD1 (6 bases). Germline V gene lookup returns CDR1 MGHDK and CDR2 SYGVNS. V lost 5 bases to trimming and J lost 7 bases, with 20 bases between them. This CDR3 is 15 amino acids long.